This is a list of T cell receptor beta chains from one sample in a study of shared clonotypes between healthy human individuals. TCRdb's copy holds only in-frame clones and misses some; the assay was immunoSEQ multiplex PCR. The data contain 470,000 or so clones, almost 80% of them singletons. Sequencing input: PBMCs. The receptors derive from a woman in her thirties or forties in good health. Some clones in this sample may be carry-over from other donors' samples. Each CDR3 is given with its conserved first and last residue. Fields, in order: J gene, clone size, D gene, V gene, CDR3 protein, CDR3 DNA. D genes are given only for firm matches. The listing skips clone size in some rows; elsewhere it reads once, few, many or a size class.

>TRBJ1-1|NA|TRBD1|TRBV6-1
CASRDFYRGTEAFF
TGTGCCAGCAGGGACTTCTACAGGGGGACTGAAGCTTTCTTT
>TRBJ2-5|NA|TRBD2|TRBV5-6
CASSWVAGDVETQYF
TGTGCCAGCAGCTGGGTAGCGGGAGATGTAGAGACCCAGTACTTC
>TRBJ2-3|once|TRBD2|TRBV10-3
CAISESTSGATDTQYF
TGTGCCATCAGTGAGTCAACTAGCGGGGCCACAGATACGCAGTATTTT
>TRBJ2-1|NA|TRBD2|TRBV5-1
CASSPWTSRADEQFF
TGCGCCAGCAGCCCATGGACTAGCAGGGCCGATGAGCAGTTCTTC
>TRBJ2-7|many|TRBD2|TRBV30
CAWSRGLAIYEQYF
TGTGCCTGGAGTAGGGGACTAGCGATATACGAGCAGTACTTC
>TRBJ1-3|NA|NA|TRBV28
CASSLPTERNTIYF
TGTGCCAGCAGTTTACCGACAGAAAGAAACACCATATATTTT
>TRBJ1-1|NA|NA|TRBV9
CASSVQGYTEAFF
TGTGCCAGCAGCGTACAGGGTTACACTGAAGCTTTCTTT
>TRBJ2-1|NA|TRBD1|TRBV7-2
CASSPRQGGEQFF
TGTGCCAGCAGCCCGCGACAGGGCGGTGAGCAGTTCTTC
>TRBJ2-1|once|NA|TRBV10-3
CAISESSGPWQFF
TGTGCCATCAGTGAGTCGAGTGGGCCTTGGCAGTTCTTC
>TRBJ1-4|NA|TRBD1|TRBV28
CATTDRGYDEKLFF
TGTGCCACCACCGACAGGGGGTACGATGAAAAACTGTTTTTT
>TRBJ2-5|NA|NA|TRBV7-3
CASSRRVQETQYF
TGTGCCAGCAGTCGCCGGGTCCAAGAGACCCAGTACTTC
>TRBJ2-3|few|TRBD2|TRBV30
CAVMRGREGADTQYF
TGTGCCGTCATGAGAGGTCGGGAGGGCGCAGATACGCAGTATTTT
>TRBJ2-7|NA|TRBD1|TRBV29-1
CSVDWWTGSRYEQYF
TGCAGCGTGGATTGGTGGACAGGGTCCCGCTACGAGCAGTACTTC
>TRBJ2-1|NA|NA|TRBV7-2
CASSLSGTAEQFF
TGTGCCAGCAGCCTGAGCGGGACAGCTGAGCAGTTCTTC
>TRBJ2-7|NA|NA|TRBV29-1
CSVESGDTSSYEQYF
TGCAGCGTTGAAAGTGGGGACACGAGCTCCTACGAGCAGTACTTC
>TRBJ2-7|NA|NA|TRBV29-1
CSVEEWDTTYEQYF
TGCAGCGTTGAAGAGTGGGACACTACCTACGAGCAGTACTTC
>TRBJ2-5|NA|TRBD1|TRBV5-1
CASSLSTGDQETQYF
TGCGCCAGCAGCTTATCTACAGGGGACCAAGAGACCCAGTACTTC
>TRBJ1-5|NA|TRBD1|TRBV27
CASSSGQGGPQHF
TGTGCCAGCAGTTCCGGACAGGGGGGACCCCAGCATTTT
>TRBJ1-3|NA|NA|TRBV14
CASSQVGNSRSGNTIYF
TGTGCCAGCAGCCAAGTTGGGAACAGCCGCTCTGGAAACACCATATATTTT
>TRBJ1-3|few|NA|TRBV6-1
CASSDPQGGRYTIYF
TGTGCCAGCAGTGACCCACAGGGAGGGAGATACACCATATATTTT
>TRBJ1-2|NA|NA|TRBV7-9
CASSWDEGGYTF
TGTGCCAGCAGCTGGGACGAGGGTGGCTACACCTTC
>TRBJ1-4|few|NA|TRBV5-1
CASRDFGANEKLFF
TGCGCCAGCAGGGACTTTGGGGCTAATGAAAAACTGTTTTTT
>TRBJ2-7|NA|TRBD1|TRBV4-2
CASSPNRGLVEQYF
TGTGCCAGCAGCCCAAACAGGGGGCTGGTCGAGCAGTACTTC
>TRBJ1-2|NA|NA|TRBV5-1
CASSLETGSDVYGYTF
TGCGCCAGCAGCTTGGAAACAGGGTCGGATGTCTATGGCTACACCTTC
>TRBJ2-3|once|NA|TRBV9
CASSATGMKGATQYF
TGTGCCAGCAGCGCCACCGGGATGAAGGGAGCTACGCAGTATTTT
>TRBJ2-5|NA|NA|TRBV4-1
CASSQSGRLGETQYF
TGCGCCAGCAGCCAATCGGGCCGGCTCGGAGAGACCCAGTACTTC
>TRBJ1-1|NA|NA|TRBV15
CATSTSQGEAFF
TGTGCCACCAGCACCTCACAGGGTGAAGCTTTCTTT
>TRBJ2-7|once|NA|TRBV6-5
CASSPRTGTYEQYF
TGTGCCAGCAGCCCCCGAACAGGGACCTACGAGCAGTACTTC
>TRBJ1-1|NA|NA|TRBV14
CASSLHTEAFF
TGTGCCAGCAGCCTTCACACTGAAGCTTTCTTT
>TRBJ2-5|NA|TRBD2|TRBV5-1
CASMTSGRAEETQYF
TGCGCCAGCATGACAAGCGGGAGGGCCGAAGAGACCCAGTACTTC
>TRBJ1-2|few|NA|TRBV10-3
CAISDFGGYGYTF
TGTGCCATCAGTGATTTTGGGGGCTATGGCTACACCTTC
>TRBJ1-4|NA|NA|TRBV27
CASSLSRVGGEKLFF
TGTGCCAGCAGTTTATCAAGGGTGGGGGGTGAAAAACTGTTTTTT
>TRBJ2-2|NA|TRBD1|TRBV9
CASSETPGQTGELFF
TGTGCCAGCAGCGAAACACCGGGACAGACCGGGGAGCTGTTTTTT
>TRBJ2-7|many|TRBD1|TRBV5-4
CASSLAVRTGGLGSYEQYF
TGTGCCAGCAGCTTAGCGGTGAGAACAGGGGGACTGGGGTCCTACGAGCAGTACTTC
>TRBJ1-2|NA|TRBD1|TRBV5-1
CASSLGVTGAEGYTF
TGCGCCAGCAGCTTGGGGGTGACAGGGGCGGAAGGCTACACCTTC
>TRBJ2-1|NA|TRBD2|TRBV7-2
CASSELAGSYNEQFF
TGTGCCAGCAGCGAACTAGCGGGTTCCTACAATGAGCAGTTCTTC
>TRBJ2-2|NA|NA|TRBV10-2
CASSEWTGELFF
TGCGCCAGCAGTGAGTGGACCGGGGAGCTGTTTTTT
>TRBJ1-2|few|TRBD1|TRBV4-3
CASSQAGTGNLRYTF
TGCGCCAGCAGCCAAGCCGGGACAGGGAATCTCCGCTACACCTTC
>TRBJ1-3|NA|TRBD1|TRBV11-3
CASSEGTAGNTIYF
TGTGCCAGCAGCGAAGGGACAGCAGGAAACACCATATATTTT
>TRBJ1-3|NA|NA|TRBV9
CASSVSEGSGNTIYF
TGTGCCAGCAGCGTATCGGAGGGCTCTGGAAACACCATATATTTT
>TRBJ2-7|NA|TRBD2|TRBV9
CASSASGLGRYEQYF
TGTGCCAGCAGCGCTTCAGGACTAGGGCGCTACGAGCAGTACTTC
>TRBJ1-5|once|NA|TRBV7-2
CASSIDSSNQPQHF
TGTGCCAGCAGCATCGACAGTAGCAATCAGCCCCAGCATTTT
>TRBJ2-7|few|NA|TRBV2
CASSDLGVYEQYF
TGTGCCAGCAGTGACCTGGGTGTCTACGAGCAGTACTTC
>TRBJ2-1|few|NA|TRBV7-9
CASSLQGYEQFF
TGTGCCAGCAGCTTACAAGGGTATGAGCAGTTCTTC
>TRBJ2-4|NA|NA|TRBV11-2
CASSLGAGSVNIQYF
TGTGCCAGCAGCTTGGGGGCTGGTAGTGTGAACATTCAGTACTTC
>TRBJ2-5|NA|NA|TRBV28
CASLWSQYF
TGTGCCAGCCTATGGAGCCAGTACTTC